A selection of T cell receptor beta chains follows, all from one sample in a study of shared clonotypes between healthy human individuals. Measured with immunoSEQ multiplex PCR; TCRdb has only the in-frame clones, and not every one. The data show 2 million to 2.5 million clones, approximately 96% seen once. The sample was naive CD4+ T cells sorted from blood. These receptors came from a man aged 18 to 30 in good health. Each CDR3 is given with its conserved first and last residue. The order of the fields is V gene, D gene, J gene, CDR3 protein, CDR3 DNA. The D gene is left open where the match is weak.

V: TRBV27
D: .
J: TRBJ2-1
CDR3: CASSLSHGVSYNEQFF
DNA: TGTGCCAGCAGTTTATCGCACGGGGTCTCCTACAATGAGCAGTTCTTC

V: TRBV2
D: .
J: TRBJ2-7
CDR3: CASGAEGAYEQYF
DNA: TGTGCCAGCGGGGCGGAGGGAGCCTACGAGCAGTACTTC

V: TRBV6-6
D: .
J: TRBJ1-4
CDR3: CASSYGSTSTNEKLFF
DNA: TGTGCCAGCAGTTACGGGTCAACGTCAACTAATGAAAAACTGTTTTTT

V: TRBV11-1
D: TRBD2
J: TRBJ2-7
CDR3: CASSSIGLAGSYEQYF
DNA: TGTGCCAGCAGCTCTATTGGACTAGCAGGATCCTACGAGCAGTACTTC

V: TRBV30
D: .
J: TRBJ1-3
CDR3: CAWSPLPSGNTIYF
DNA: TGTGCCTGGAGTCCCCTGCCCTCTGGAAACACCATATATTTT

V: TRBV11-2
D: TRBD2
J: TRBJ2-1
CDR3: CASSLDRSGGAGEQFF
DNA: TGTGCCAGCAGCTTAGATCGTAGCGGGGGGGCCGGTGAGCAGTTCTTC

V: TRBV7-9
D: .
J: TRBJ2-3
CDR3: CASSLPIDTQYF
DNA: TGTGCCAGCAGCTTACCTATTGATACGCAGTATTTT

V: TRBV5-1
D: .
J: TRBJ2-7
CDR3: CASKAGVSSYEQYF
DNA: TGCGCCAGCAAAGCAGGGGTGAGTTCCTACGAGCAGTACTTC

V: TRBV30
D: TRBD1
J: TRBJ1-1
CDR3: CAWSTGVNTEAFF
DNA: TGTGCCTGGAGTACAGGGGTTAACACTGAAGCTTTCTTT

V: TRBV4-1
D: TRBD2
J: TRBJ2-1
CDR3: CASSQARTSGGYNEQFF
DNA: TGCGCCAGCAGCCAAGCCCGAACTAGCGGGGGATACAATGAGCAGTTCTTC

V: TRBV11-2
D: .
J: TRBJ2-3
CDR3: CASSLDRAGYTDTQYF
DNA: TGTGCCAGCAGCTTAGATCGGGCGGGGTACACAGATACGCAGTATTTT

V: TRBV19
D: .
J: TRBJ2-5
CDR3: CASSIPWRQETQYF
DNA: TGTGCCAGTAGTATACCGTGGCGGCAAGAGACCCAGTACTTC

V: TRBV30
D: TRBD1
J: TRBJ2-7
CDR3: CAWSVPRRGLDEQYF
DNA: TGTGCCTGGAGTGTACCCCGCAGGGGGCTGGACGAGCAGTACTTC

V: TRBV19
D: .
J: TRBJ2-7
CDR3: CASSITGRSSYEQYF
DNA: TGTGCCAGTAGCATAACAGGGCGCAGCTCCTACGAGCAGTACTTC

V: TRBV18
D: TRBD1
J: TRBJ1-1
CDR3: CASSPTGVTEAFF
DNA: TGTGCCAGCTCACCGACAGGGGTTACTGAAGCTTTCTTT

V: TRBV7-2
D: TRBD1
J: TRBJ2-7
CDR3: CASSLSDRVAAEQYF
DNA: TGTGCCAGCAGCTTATCGGACAGGGTCGCAGCCGAGCAGTACTTC

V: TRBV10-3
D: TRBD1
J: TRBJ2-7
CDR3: CAISGTGSGYEQYF
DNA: TGTGCCATCAGTGGGACAGGCTCAGGGTACGAGCAGTACTTC

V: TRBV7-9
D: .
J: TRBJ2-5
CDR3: CASSFVSRQETQYF
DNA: TGTGCCAGCAGTTTTGTTAGCAGACAAGAGACCCAGTACTTC

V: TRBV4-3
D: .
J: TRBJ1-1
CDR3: CASSQEANTEAFF
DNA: TGCGCCAGCAGCCAAGAGGCGAACACTGAAGCTTTCTTT

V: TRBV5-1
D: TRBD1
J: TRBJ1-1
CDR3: CASSSSGQGDTEAFF
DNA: TGCGCCAGCAGCAGCTCGGGACAGGGGGACACTGAAGCTTTCTTT

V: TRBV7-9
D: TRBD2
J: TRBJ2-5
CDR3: CASSFISAGEETQYF
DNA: TGTGCCAGCAGCTTTATCTCGGCGGGAGAAGAGACCCAGTACTTC

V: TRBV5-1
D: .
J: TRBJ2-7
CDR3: CASSSYRSYEQYF
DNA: TGCGCCAGCAGCTCCTATCGCTCCTACGAGCAGTACTTC

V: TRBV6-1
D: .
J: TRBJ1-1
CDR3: CASSGRQVGNTEAFF
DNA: TGTGCCAGCAGTGGCCGACAGGTCGGGAACACTGAAGCTTTCTTT

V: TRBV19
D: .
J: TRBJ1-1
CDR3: CASSPGTNTEAFF
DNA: TGTGCCAGTAGTCCCGGGACGAACACTGAAGCTTTCTTT

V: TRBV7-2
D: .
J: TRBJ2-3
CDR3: CASSLRRGADTQYF
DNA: TGTGCCAGCAGCTTAAGGCGGGGAGCAGATACGCAGTATTTT